Each of the 3 T cell receptor beta chains below was sequenced from the same sample in a study of CD8+ T cells in alopecia areata. cDNA serving as the sequencing template came from extracted, reverse transcribed RNA. Method: immunoSEQ multiplex PCR; TCRdb's copy keeps in-frame clones and lacks some. This repertoire shows 150,000 to 200,000 clones, just over 65% found once; its top ten account for 0.91%. Treatment described: oral pan-JAK inhibitor, 5-10 mg twice daily. The source material was CD4+ T cells sorted from blood, sampled at week 4, from a patient treated with tofacitinib. These receptors all come from a human donor with alopecia areata.

The sample holds a few counts of this clone. The chain carries TRBV29-1 and TRBJ2-5; D is undetermined. This CDR3 has 12 residues. The V gene lost 3 bases and the J gene lost 0 bases, with 5 bases spanning the gap. Germline V gene sequence: CDR1 SQVTM, CDR2 ANQGSEA. CDR3 DNA: TGCAGCGTTGAGGAGTACCAAGAGACCCAGTACTTC. Translation gives CSVEEYQETQYF.

The chain is built from TRBV29-1 and TRBJ2-4; D possibly corresponds to TRBD2 (5 bases). V shed 4 bases and J shed 0 bases, with 7 bases lying between them. In germline, CDR1 is SQVTM, CDR2 ANQGSEA. This CDR3 is 13 amino acids long. This CDR3 is CSVGGLAKNIQYF. In nucleotides, the CDR3 is TGCAGCGTTGGAGGGCTAGCCAAAAACATTCAGTACTTC.

This chain joins TRBV30 and TRBJ1-6; D unresolved. The V end was cut by 0 bases, the J end by 8 bases, with 8 bases between. This CDR3 spans 13 amino acids. Germline V gene lookup returns CDR1 GTSNPN and CDR2 SVGIG (reference sequence). This CDR3 reads CAWSVQRDSPLHF. CDR3 nucleotides: TGTGCCTGGAGTGTCCAGCGGGATTCACCCCTCCACTTT.